This T cell receptor beta chain was identified during a study of cytomegalovirus exposure and HLA in healthy donors. PCR primers comprised 60 Vbeta and 13 Jbeta primers. Clones were sequenced by immunoSEQ multiplex PCR, and TCRdb holds only the in-frame ones, with some missing. The sample has about 170,000 clones; about 80% are singletons. Looked up from germline, CDR1 is SGHTA and CDR2 is FQGNSA. CDR3 length equals 15 residues. V lost 3 bases to trimming and J lost 2 bases; unmatched junction nucleotides: 3. This sequence was found in a girl aged 10 to 17 in good health and CMV-seropositive. The V gene is TRBV7-2, the J gene TRBJ2-1; 8 nucleotides line up with TRBD1. Sequencing was done on a sample of PBMCs. In DNA form, the CDR3 reads TGTGCCAGCAGCTTCGGACAGGGCACCTACAATGAGCAGTTCTTC. It is translated as CASSFGQGTYNEQFF.